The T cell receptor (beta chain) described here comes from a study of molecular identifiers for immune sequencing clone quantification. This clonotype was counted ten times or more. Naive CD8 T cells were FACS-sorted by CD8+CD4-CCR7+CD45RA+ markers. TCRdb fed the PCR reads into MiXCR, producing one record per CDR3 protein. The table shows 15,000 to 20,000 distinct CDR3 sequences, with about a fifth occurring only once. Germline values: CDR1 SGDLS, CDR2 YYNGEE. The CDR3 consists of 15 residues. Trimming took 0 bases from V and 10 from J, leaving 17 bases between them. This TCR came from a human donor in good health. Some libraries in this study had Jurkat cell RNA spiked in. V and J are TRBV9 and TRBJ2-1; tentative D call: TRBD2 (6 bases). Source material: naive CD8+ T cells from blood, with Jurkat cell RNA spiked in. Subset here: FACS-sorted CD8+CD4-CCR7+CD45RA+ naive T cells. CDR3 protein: CASSVGSSELQEQFF. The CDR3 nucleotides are TGTGCCAGCAGCGTAGGATCTAGCGAACTCCAAGAGCAGTTCTTC.